This entry features one T cell receptor beta chain sequence. The target antigen is unknown. The data belong to a study of T cells in localized non-small cell lung cancer. Libraries were prepared by immunoSEQ multiplex PCR; TCRdb keeps only in-frame clonotypes and omits some of them. This table holds about 59,000 clones, approximately 89% found once. Study-level points and caveats: A median of roughly 52 of the top 100 tumor clones appeared in adjacent lung, which was paired and uninvolved.

V dropped 7 bases and J dropped 1 base, with 12 bases sitting between them. This CDR3 contains 14 residues. In germline, CDR1 is SGHTA, CDR2 FQGTGA. The source is a man aged 35 to 70 with stage I lung adenocarcinoma. Sequenced here: peripheral blood, sampled before any cancer treatment. The chain uses TRBV7-3 and TRBJ2-3; D may match TRBD1 or TRBD2 (6 bases each). The CDR3: CASKEGGGTDTQYF. CDR3 DNA: TGTGCCAGCAAGGAGGGGGGCGGCACAGATACGCAGTATTTT.